The T cell receptor beta chain described here comes from a study of blood T cell repertoires in COVID-19. The wider study: COVID-19 samples from acute and convalescent phases originated in the United States, Italy and Spain. Sample material is recorded as cDNA or gDNA derived from T cells, B-cell-depleted T cells, or PBMCs.

Original methodology: Counts of nucleated cells, estimated from reference gene primer amplification, were obtained. Data came from immunoSEQ multiplex PCR; TCRdb stores just in-frame clones and leaves some out. The V and J calls and clone size were taken over from that table, and D and trimming were inferred from the DNA. The sample holds more than 250,000 clones; nearly 85% are singletons and the top ten take 7.5% to 9%. This CDR3 comprises 17 residues. Trimming took off 4 bases at V and 7 bases at J, with 26 bases between the two ends. Germline lookup yields CDR1 SGHDN and CDR2 FVKESK. This chain uses TRBV14 with TRBJ2-7, with D maybe TRBD1 (6 bases). The TCR was taken from a human donor in a cohort sampled during active COVID-19. The specimen sequenced was peripheral blood. The CDR3 DNA is TGTGCCAGCAGCCTCCCGACCTTTCAGGGGTCGCCGAGGGAGCAGTACTTC. This codes for CASSLPTFQGSPREQYF.